This T cell receptor (beta chain) stems from a study of blood T cell repertoires in COVID-19. Study details: The analysed material was cDNA or gDNA that came from T cells, B-cell-depleted T cells, or PBMCs.

Germline V gene data show CDR1 as GTSNPN and CDR2 as SVGIG (reference sequence). V was shortened by 3 bases and J by 6 bases, with 14 bases between the two germline ends. The CDR3 has 13 amino acids. The data were produced by immunoSEQ multiplex PCR, yet TCRdb's version contains in-frame clones alone and is incomplete. The data hold about 260,000 clones, with around 88% observed a single time. The chain links TRBV30 to TRBJ1-2; TRBD1 might be the D (6 bases). The TCR sequence derives from a man in his thirties or forties with active or convalescent COVID-19. Material: peripheral blood. CDR3 residues: CAWRGGLYHGYTF. In DNA, the CDR3 is TGTGCCTGGAGGGGGGGGCTTTACCATGGCTACACCTTC.